These T cell receptor beta chains were read from a single sample in a study of blood T cell repertoires in COVID-19. Here immunoSEQ multiplex PCR was the method, and the copy in TCRdb shows in-frame clones only, minus some. The sample yields 150,000 to 200,000 clones, around 73% seen once. Sequencing used PBMCs or T cells enriched from blood (not recorded which). All receptors derive from a woman aged 45-65 years who had recovered from COVID-19. Each CDR3 is given with its conserved first and last residue. D genes are given only for firm matches. Not all rows give a size; the values are once, few, many and, for expanded clones, a class.

size | D | J | V | DNA | CDR3
many | TRBD1 | TRBJ1-2 | TRBV28 | TGTGCCACCAGACAGGGTTATAACTATGGCTACACCTTC | CATRQGYNYGYTF
NA | TRBD2 | TRBJ2-3 | TRBV30 | TGTGCCTGGAGTGTAGCGGGAGGTATTGGGGCTACGCAGTATTTT | CAWSVAGGIGATQYF
few | NA | TRBJ2-5 | TRBV6-2/TRBV6-3 | TGTGCCAGCAGTTTCCCGGAGACAGGATATTGGACCCAGTACTTC | CASSFPETGYWTQYF
NA | TRBD1 | TRBJ2-7 | TRBV9 | TGTGCCAGCAGCAGTCAAGCGGCCGCAGGGGGCTACGAGCAGTACTTC | CASSSQAAAGGYEQYF
NA | TRBD1 | TRBJ2-2 | TRBV19 | TGTGCCAGTACGGACAGGGGCTCCACCGGGGAGCTGTTTTTT | CASTDRGSTGELFF
NA | NA | TRBJ2-1 | TRBV19 | TGTGCCAGTAGTATCGCTGCCTGGGGGGACAGAAACAATGAGCAGTTCTTC | CASSIAAWGDRNNEQFF
NA | TRBD2 | TRBJ2-1 | TRBV2 | TGTGCCAGCAGTGGCTCTAGCGGTCAATACAATGAGCAGTTCTTC | CASSGSSGQYNEQFF
NA | TRBD2 | TRBJ2-3 | TRBV7-3 | TGTGCCAGCAGCTCCGGGACTAGGCAGTATTTT | CASSSGTRQYF
NA | TRBD2 | TRBJ2-7 | TRBV2 | TGTGCCAGCACTACGACTAGCGGGGCTTCATACGAGCAGTACTTC | CASTTTSGASYEQYF
NA | NA | TRBJ1-4 | TRBV7-9 | TGTGCCAGCAGCTCTCAGGGGTCTCCTAATGAAAAACTGTTTTTT | CASSSQGSPNEKLFF
few | TRBD1 | TRBJ1-2 | TRBV11-1 | TGTGCCAGCAGCGCCGGACAGGCCTATGGCTACACCTTC | CASSAGQAYGYTF
once | NA | TRBJ1-2 | TRBV6-5 | TGTGCCAGCACCCCCACATTTACTAACTATGGCTACACCTTC | CASTPTFTNYGYTF
NA | NA | TRBJ2-3 | TRBV6-5 | TGTGCCAGCAGTAGCCCCTCGGATACGCAGTATTTT | CASSSPSDTQYF
NA | NA | TRBJ2-3 | TRBV30 | TGTGCCTGGAGTGATGCGTTCGCAGATACGCAGTATTTT | CAWSDAFADTQYF
once | NA | TRBJ1-6 | TRBV19 | TGTGCCAGTGCTGACAGAAATAATTCACCCCTCCACTTT | CASADRNNSPLHF
NA | NA | TRBJ1-6 | TRBV5-4 | TGTGCCAGCACCGACCCCCCGGCGGAGGAGAGCTCCTATAATTCACCCCTCCACTTT | CASTDPPAEESSYNSPLHF
NA | TRBD2 | TRBJ2-7 | TRBV5-4 | TGTGCCAGCAGCCCTCCGGGACTAGCCGCAGGGTACGAGCAGTACTTC | CASSPPGLAAGYEQYF
NA | TRBD1 | TRBJ2-7 | TRBV4-3 | TGCGCCAGCAGCCAAGGAGCCGGGACAGGGGGCTACGAGCAGTACTTC | CASSQGAGTGGYEQYF
NA | TRBD1 | TRBJ1-5 | TRBV27 | TGTGCCAGCAGTCTGGACAGGGGAACCCAGCCCCAGCATTTT | CASSLDRGTQPQHF
NA | TRBD2 | TRBJ2-1 | TRBV28 | TGTGCCAGCAGTTTACTGGCTAGCGGGAGTGTCTATGAGCAGTTCTTC | CASSLLASGSVYEQFF
NA | TRBD1 | TRBJ1-5 | TRBV7-8 | TGTGCCAGCAGCCGACAGGGGAATCAGCCCCAGCATTTT | CASSRQGNQPQHF
few | NA | TRBJ1-5 | TRBV11-1 | TGTGCCAGCAGCTCCACGGGGAATCAGCCCCAGCATTTT | CASSSTGNQPQHF
once | NA | TRBJ1-4 | TRBV27 | TGTGCCAGCAGTTGGGCGATCGGCGCTCGACTGTTTTTT | CASSWAIGARLFF